This TCR beta chain came from a study of cytomegalovirus exposure and HLA in healthy donors. Overall study: Unique TCR beta sequences numbering some 120 million came from 150 million to 200 million T cells in an earlier analysis.

Study results and caveats: Most of the TCR beta V segments (in an earlier analysis) were productive either about 87% or about 30% of the time. TRBV6-2, TRBV6-3 and some other V segments were excluded as indistinguishable.

Comments on this clone: What it binds is not known.

Amplification used 60 Vbeta primers and 13 Jbeta primers. Produced via immunoSEQ multiplex PCR; TCRdb's table is partial and in-frame only. This table holds around 150,000 clones, about 71% found once. The V and J ends lost 6 bases and 8 bases, in that order; junction bases with no gene match: 5. CDR3 size: 12 residues. Germline lookup yields CDR1 MGHDK and CDR2 SYGVNS. This chain uses TRBV25-1 with TRBJ1-2, with TRBD1 identical over 8 bases. The receptor's source is a woman aged 25-40 years in good health and CMV-seronegative. Sequenced sample: PBMCs. The CDR3 sequence: CASRQGAKGYTF. CDR3 nucleotide sequence: TGTGCCAGCAGGCAGGGGGCGAAGGGCTACACCTTC.